This TCR beta chain originates from a study of blood T cell repertoires in COVID-19. Background on the study: Specimens from acute and convalescent COVID-19 originated in the United States, Italy and Spain. T cells, B-cell-depleted T cells, or PBMCs supplied cDNA or gDNA.

This clone was counted between two and nine times. As handled by the study authors: Amplification with reference gene primers provided the estimates of nucleated cell counts. This table comes from immunoSEQ multiplex PCR, and its TCRdb copy is limited to in-frame clones, with some not included. The V and J calls and clone size were taken over from that table, and D and trimming were inferred from the DNA. The sample lists about 73,000 clones; roughly 84% were seen once. V shed 4 bases and J shed 8 bases, with 14 bases lying between them. Germline loops: CDR1 LGHDT, CDR2 YNNKEL (reference sequence). The CDR3 spans 13 residues.

The V and J genes are TRBV3-1 (or the pseudogene TRBV3-2) and TRBJ1-2, with D maybe TRBD1 (6 bases). Sequences were obtained from peripheral blood. The sequence came from a human donor in a cohort sampled during active COVID-19. CDR3 residues: CASSPRTGSGYTF. Here the CDR3 DNA reads TGTGCCAGCAGCCCTCGCACAGGGTCAGGCTACACCTTC.